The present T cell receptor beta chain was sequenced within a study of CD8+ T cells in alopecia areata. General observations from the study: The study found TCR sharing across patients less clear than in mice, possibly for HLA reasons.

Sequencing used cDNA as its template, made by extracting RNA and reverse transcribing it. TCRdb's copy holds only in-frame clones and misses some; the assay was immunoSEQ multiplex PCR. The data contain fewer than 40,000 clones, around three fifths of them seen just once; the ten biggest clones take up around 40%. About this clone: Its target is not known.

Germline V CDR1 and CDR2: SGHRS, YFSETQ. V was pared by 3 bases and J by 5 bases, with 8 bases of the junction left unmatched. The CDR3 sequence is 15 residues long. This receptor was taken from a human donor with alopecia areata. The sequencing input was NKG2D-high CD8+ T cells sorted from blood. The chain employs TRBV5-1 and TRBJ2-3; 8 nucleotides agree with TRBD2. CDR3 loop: CASSSDGRAVDTQYF. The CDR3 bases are TGCGCCAGCAGCTCGGACGGGAGGGCCGTAGATACGCAGTATTTT.